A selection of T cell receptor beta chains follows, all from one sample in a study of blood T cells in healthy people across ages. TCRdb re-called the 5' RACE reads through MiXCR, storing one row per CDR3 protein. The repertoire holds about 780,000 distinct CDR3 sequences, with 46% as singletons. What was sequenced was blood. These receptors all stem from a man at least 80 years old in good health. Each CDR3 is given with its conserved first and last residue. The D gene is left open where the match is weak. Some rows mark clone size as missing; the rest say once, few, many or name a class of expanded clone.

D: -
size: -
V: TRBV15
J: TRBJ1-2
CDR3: CATSREGVGYGYTF
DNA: TGTGCCACCAGCAGAGAGGGGGTCGGCTATGGCTACACCTTC

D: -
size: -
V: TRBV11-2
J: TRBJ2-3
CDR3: CASSSNLAPSTDTQYF
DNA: TGTGCCAGCAGCTCCAATCTAGCGCCTAGCACAGATACGCAGTATTTT

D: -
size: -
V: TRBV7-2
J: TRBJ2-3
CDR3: CASSLRGGSADTQYF
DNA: TGTGCCAGCAGCTTAAGGGGCGGAAGCGCCGATACGCAGTATTTT

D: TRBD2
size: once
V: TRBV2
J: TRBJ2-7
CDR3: CASSVGLAGFSYEQYF
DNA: TGTGCCAGCAGTGTTGGACTAGCGGGTTTTTCCTACGAGCAGTACTTC

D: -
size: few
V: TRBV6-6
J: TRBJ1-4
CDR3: CASSYSTLEKLFF
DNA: TGTGCCAGCAGTTACTCGACCTTGGAAAAACTGTTTTTT

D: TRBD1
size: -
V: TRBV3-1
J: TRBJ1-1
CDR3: CASARQGGDTEAFF
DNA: TGTGCCAGCGCCAGACAGGGAGGTGATACTGAAGCTTTCTTT

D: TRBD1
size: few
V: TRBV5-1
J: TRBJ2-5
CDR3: CASSLGQGSKETQYF
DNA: TGCGCCAGCAGCTTGGGACAGGGGTCCAAAGAGACCCAGTACTTC

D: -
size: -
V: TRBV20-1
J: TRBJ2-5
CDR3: CSPLQGFGETQYF
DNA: TGCAGTCCCCTACAGGGTTTCGGGGAGACCCAGTACTTC

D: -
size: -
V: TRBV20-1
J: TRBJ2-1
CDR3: CSALWGVTNNEQFF
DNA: TGCAGTGCTCTCTGGGGGGTTACGAACAATGAGCAGTTCTTC

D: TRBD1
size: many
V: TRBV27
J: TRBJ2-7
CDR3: CASSFQGQVSSYEQYF
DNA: TGTGCCAGCAGTTTTCAAGGACAGGTGAGCTCCTACGAGCAGTACTTC

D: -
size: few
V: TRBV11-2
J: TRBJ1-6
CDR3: CASSSQGRGNSPLHF
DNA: TGTGCCAGCAGCTCTCAGGGGAGAGGGAATTCACCCCTCCACTTT

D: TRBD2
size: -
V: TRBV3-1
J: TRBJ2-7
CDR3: CASSQEGLFDSYEQYF
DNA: TGTGCCAGCAGCCAAGAGGGACTATTCGATTCCTACGAGCAGTACTTC

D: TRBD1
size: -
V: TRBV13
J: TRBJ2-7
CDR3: CASSPGQGHEQYF
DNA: TGTGCCAGCAGCCCGGGACAGGGGCACGAGCAGTACTTC

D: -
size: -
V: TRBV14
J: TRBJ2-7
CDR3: CASSQEIGGRQYF
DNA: TGTGCCAGCAGCCAAGAAATCGGGGGTAGGCAGTACTTC

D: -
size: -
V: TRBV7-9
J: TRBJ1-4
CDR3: CASRLQEANEKLFF
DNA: TGTGCCAGTCGGCTTCAGGAGGCTAATGAAAAACTGTTTTTT

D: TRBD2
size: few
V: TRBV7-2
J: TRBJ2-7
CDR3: CASSSGLAGGRFYEQYF
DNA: TGTGCCAGCAGCTCGGGACTAGCGGGAGGCCGTTTCTACGAGCAGTACTTC

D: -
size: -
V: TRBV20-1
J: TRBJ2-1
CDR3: CRARAGQETQFF
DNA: TGCAGGGCTAGAGCTGGGCAGGAGACCCAGTTCTTC

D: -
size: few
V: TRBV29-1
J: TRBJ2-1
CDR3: CSVAPQSSYNEQFF
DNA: TGCAGCGTCGCCCCCCAGAGCTCCTACAATGAGCAGTTCTTC

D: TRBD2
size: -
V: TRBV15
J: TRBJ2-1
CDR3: CATSRALAALNEQLF
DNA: TGTGCCACCAGCAGAGCTCTAGCGGCACTCAATGAGCAGTTATTC

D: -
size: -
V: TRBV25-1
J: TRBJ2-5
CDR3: CASSEDEQTETQYF
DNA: TGTGCCAGCAGTGAGGATGAACAGACGGAGACCCAGTACTTC

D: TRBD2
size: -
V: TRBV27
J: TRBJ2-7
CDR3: CASSVDPSAAGNYEQYF
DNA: TGTGCCAGCAGTGTCGACCCATCTGCAGCGGGGAACTACGAGCAGTACTTC

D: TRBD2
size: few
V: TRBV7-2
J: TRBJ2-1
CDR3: CASSWNNAPGLAGVYEQFF
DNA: TGTGCCAGCAGCTGGAACAACGCTCCGGGACTAGCGGGAGTCTATGAGCAGTTCTTC

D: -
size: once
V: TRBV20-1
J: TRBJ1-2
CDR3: CSARDDRNYGYTF
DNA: TGCAGTGCTAGAGATGACAGGAACTATGGCTACACCTTC

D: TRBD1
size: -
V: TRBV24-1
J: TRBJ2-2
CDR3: CATSDPDRGDTGELFF
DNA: TGTGCCACCAGTGATCCTGACAGGGGCGACACCGGGGAGCTGTTTTTT